A selection of T cell receptor beta chains follows, all from one sample in a study of blood T cells in healthy people across ages. Each CDR3 protein is one row after TCRdb ran MiXCR on the 5' RACE reads. The repertoire holds about 730,000 distinct CDR3 sequences, with about 42% as singletons. The material sequenced was blood. These receptors were obtained from a woman aged 55-69 years in good health. Each CDR3 is given with its conserved first and last residue. The order of the fields is J gene, D gene, clone size, V gene, CDR3 protein, CDR3 DNA. D genes are given only for firm matches. Rows give clone size only sometimes, using once, few, many, or a class for an expanded clone.

>TRBJ2-1|-|-|TRBV6-5
CASSPVGVGNEQFF
TGTGCCAGCAGTCCGGTTGGTGTAGGGAATGAGCAGTTCTTC
>TRBJ2-5|-|-|TRBV6-5
CATSVGGQETQYF
TGTGCCACCTCTGTAGGTGGCCAAGAGACCCAGTACTTC
>TRBJ2-3|-|few|TRBV20-1
CSARGVGVEDTQYF
TGCAGTGCTAGAGGGGTCGGTGTAGAAGATACGCAGTATTTT
>TRBJ2-7|TRBD1|many|TRBV7-2
CASSFLAGQGTYEQYF
TGTGCCAGCAGCTTCTTGGCTGGACAGGGTACCTACGAGCAGTACTTC
>TRBJ2-3|TRBD2|few|TRBV7-2
CASSLGLLAVGDTQYF
TGTGCCAGCAGCTTAGGCCTACTAGCGGTCGGAGATACGCAGTATTTT
>TRBJ2-7|TRBD2|few|TRBV29-1
CSVVSSGSSYEQYF
TGCAGCGTTGTATCGAGCGGGAGCTCCTACGAGCAGTACTTC
>TRBJ2-6|TRBD1|-|TRBV9
CASSVGGQGHVSGANVLTF
TGTGCCAGCAGCGTAGGAGGACAGGGACACGTCTCTGGGGCCAACGTCCTGACTTTC
>TRBJ2-7|TRBD2|-|TRBV24-1
CATSDPGLAGGGEQYF
TGTGCCACCAGTGATCCCGGACTAGCGGGAGGCGGCGAGCAGTACTTC
>TRBJ1-2|-|once|TRBV19
CASSPREGSSLYGYTF
TGTGCCAGTAGCCCTAGGGAGGGGTCTTCACTTTATGGCTACACCTTC
>TRBJ2-3|-|few|TRBV11-2
CASSFTVSTDTQYF
TGTGCCAGCAGCTTCACGGTTAGCACAGATACGCAGTATTTT
>TRBJ1-2|-|-|TRBV7-3
CASKWDIRVPGYTF
TGTGCCAGCAAGTGGGATATCAGGGTGCCCGGCTACACCTTC
>TRBJ2-7|-|few|TRBV29-1
CSVEEATGRYEQYF
TGCAGCGTTGAGGAAGCGACAGGGAGGTACGAGCAGTACTTC
>TRBJ1-4|-|-|TRBV12-3/TRBV12-4
CASSWDTEKLFF
TGTGCCAGCAGTTGGGACACAGAAAAACTGTTTTTT
>TRBJ2-1|TRBD2|few|TRBV20-1
CSASSISGDNNEQFF
TGCAGTGCCTCCAGTATTAGCGGGGACAATAATGAGCAGTTCTTC
>TRBJ1-2|-|few|TRBV28
CASSPFGAYGYTF
TGTGCCAGCAGTCCGTTTGGAGCCTATGGCTACACCTTC
>TRBJ2-3|-|-|TRBV20-1
CSTRGPSGTDTQYF
TGCAGTACTAGAGGGCCCTCCGGCACAGATACGCAGTATTTT
>TRBJ2-2|-|few|TRBV6-2/TRBV6-3
CASSRGNTGELFF
TGTGCCAGCAGTAGGGGAAACACCGGGGAGCTGTTTTTT
>TRBJ2-1|-|many|TRBV10-3
CAISERHNEQFF
TGTGCCATCAGTGAGAGACACAATGAGCAGTTCTTC
>TRBJ2-1|TRBD2|few|TRBV9
CASSVRVAGSYNEQFF
TGTGCCAGCAGCGTAAGGGTAGCGGGGTCCTACAATGAGCAGTTCTTC
>TRBJ2-3|TRBD2|-|TRBV7-9
CASSFGTSGSGMTDTQYF
TGTGCCAGCAGTTTCGGGACTAGCGGGAGTGGAATGACAGATACGCAGTATTTT
>TRBJ2-2|TRBD1|-|TRBV5-6
CASSWPGGADTGELFF
TGTGCCAGCAGCTGGCCAGGGGGCGCCGACACCGGGGAGCTGTTTTTT
>TRBJ2-7|-|-|TRBV7-3
CASSGFTSSYERYF
TGTGCCAGCAGCGGATTCACAAGCTCCTACGAGCGGTACTTC
>TRBJ2-1|TRBD2|-|TRBV12-3/TRBV12-4
CASSSRTRGNERFF
TGTGCCAGCAGTTCCCGGACTAGAGGCAATGAGCGGTTCTTC
>TRBJ1-2|TRBD1|-|TRBV20-1
CSAKGAYGYTF
TGCAGTGCTAAGGGGGCCTATGGCTACACCTTC
>TRBJ2-2|-|-|TRBV20-1
CSARAVGLGGELFF
TGCAGTGCTAGAGCGGTAGGGCTAGGCGGGGAGCTGTTTTTT
>TRBJ2-1|-|-|TRBV10-3
CAITGAPRTHEQFF
TGTGCCATCACCGGGGCCCCGCGGACGCATGAGCAGTTCTTC
>TRBJ1-5|-|-|TRBV16
CASSPRVNQPQHF
TGTGCCAGCAGCCCTAGGGTAAATCAGCCCCAGCATTTT
>TRBJ2-2|-|-|TRBV5-1
CASSPQGASGHVPNTGELFF
TGCGCCAGCAGCCCTCAGGGGGCTAGCGGGCACGTCCCGAACACCGGGGAGCTGTTTTTT
>TRBJ2-7|-|few|TRBV6-2/TRBV6-3
CASKTSTGAHYEQYF
TGTGCCAGCAAAACCTCTACCGGGGCCCACTACGAGCAGTACTTC
>TRBJ2-7|TRBD2|-|TRBV5-6
CASSPVWGLAGGPGEQYF
TGTGCCAGCAGCCCCGTCTGGGGACTAGCGGGAGGGCCCGGCGAGCAGTACTTC
>TRBJ2-3|TRBD2|few|TRBV7-2
CASRPVLAGGPGTDTQYF
TGTGCCAGCAGACCGGTCTTAGCGGGGGGGCCAGGGACAGATACGCAGTATTTT
>TRBJ2-3|TRBD2|-|TRBV12-3/TRBV12-4
CASRAGGGADTQYF
TGTGCCAGCAGGGCGGGGGGGGGAGCAGATACGCAGTATTTT
>TRBJ2-1|-|-|TRBV29-1
CSVKGTYEQFF
TGCAGCGTTAAGGGAACCTATGAGCAGTTCTTC
>TRBJ2-1|TRBD2|few|TRBV20-1
CSARDFFSAGVSSSYNEQFF
TGCAGTGCTAGAGATTTCTTTTCGGCGGGGGTCTCCAGCTCCTACAATGAGCAGTTCTTC
>TRBJ1-4|-|-|TRBV5-1
CASSLADTATNEKLFF
TGCGCCAGCAGCTTGGCCGACACAGCAACTAATGAAAAACTGTTTTTT
>TRBJ2-1|-|-|TRBV29-1
CSVASGNNEQFF
TGCAGCGTTGCTTCAGGGAACAATGAGCAGTTCTTC
>TRBJ1-2|TRBD1|-|TRBV29-1
CSVQGQTGYGYTF
TGCAGCGTCCAGGGACAGACGGGGTATGGCTACACCTTC
>TRBJ2-1|TRBD2|few|TRBV12-3/TRBV12-4
CASSYQLAGGAEQFF
TGTGCCAGCAGCTACCAACTAGCGGGCGGGGCTGAGCAGTTCTTC
>TRBJ2-3|TRBD2|-|TRBV11-3
CASSFGGREADTQYF
TGTGCCAGCAGCTTTGGAGGGAGGGAGGCAGATACGCAGTATTTT
>TRBJ2-1|TRBD2|few|TRBV20-1
CSAREPSGGDNEQFF
TGCAGTGCTAGAGAACCTAGCGGGGGGGACAATGAGCAGTTCTTC
>TRBJ2-1|TRBD1|few|TRBV7-9
CASSSGTGWYNEQFF
TGTGCCAGCAGCTCCGGGACAGGGTGGTACAATGAGCAGTTCTTC
>TRBJ2-7|TRBD2|many|TRBV27
CASSLVGGSVYEQYF
TGTGCCAGCAGTTTAGTTGGCGGGAGTGTCTACGAGCAGTACTTC
>TRBJ2-7|TRBD1|few|TRBV12-3/TRBV12-4
CASSSTGTGGYEQYF
TGTGCCAGCAGCTCAACCGGGACAGGGGGCTACGAGCAGTACTTC
>TRBJ1-5|-|-|TRBV4-3
CASSQDNQGNNQPQHF
TGCGCCAGCAGCCAGGATAACCAGGGTAACAATCAGCCCCAGCATTTT
>TRBJ1-5|-|few|TRBV29-1
CSVSTGTADNQPQHF
TGCAGCGTCTCCACTGGGACGGCTGACAATCAGCCCCAGCATTTT
>TRBJ2-5|-|many|TRBV29-1
CSVDKDGETQYF
TGCAGCGTTGATAAGGATGGAGAGACCCAGTACTTC
>TRBJ2-7|-|-|TRBV28
CASAAPPTYEQYF
TGTGCCAGCGCAGCCCCACCTACCTACGAGCAGTACTTC
>TRBJ2-1|TRBD2|-|TRBV11-1
CASSLEGLAGGHNEQFF
TGTGCCAGCAGCTTAGAAGGACTAGCGGGAGGCCATAATGAGCAGTTCTTC
>TRBJ2-7|TRBD2|few|TRBV3-1
CASSPAGLAGSYEQYF
TGTGCCAGCAGCCCTGCCGGACTAGCGGGGTCCTACGAGCAGTACTTC
>TRBJ1-5|-|-|TRBV3-1
CASSQAWTGQPQHF
TGTGCCAGCAGCCAAGCCTGGACCGGGCAGCCCCAGCATTTT
>TRBJ2-1|-|few|TRBV20-1
CSARARDSYNEQFF
TGCAGTGCTAGAGCACGAGACTCCTACAATGAGCAGTTCTTC
>TRBJ2-1|-|many|TRBV9
CASSVDRTQSLFF
TGTGCCAGCAGCGTAGACCGTACGCAGTCCCTGTTCTTC
>TRBJ1-2|-|once|TRBV7-8
CASSLVLKGPGDGYTF
TGTGCCAGCAGCTTAGTCTTGAAGGGGCCTGGTGATGGCTACACCTTC
>TRBJ1-1|TRBD1|-|TRBV6-6
CASSLRTGGRTEAFF
TGTGCCAGCAGTTTAAGGACAGGGGGACGGACTGAAGCTTTCTTT
>TRBJ2-3|-|-|TRBV7-7
CASSPHGGTDTQYF
TGTGCCAGCAGCCCCCACGGGGGTACCGATACGCAGTATTTT